The present T cell receptor (beta chain) was sequenced within a study of glioma-infiltrating T cells. Amplification of TCR alpha and beta CDR3 regions from RNA used iRepertoire nested multiplex PCR. One-step reverse transcription and amplification started from roughly 100-400 ng of tissue mRNA or PBMC total RNA. Each CDR3 protein gets one entry after TCRdb re-called the multiplex PCR reads with MiXCR. There are under 150,000 distinct CDR3 sequences in the sample; more than 20% occur only once, and around a quarter lies in the top ten. CDR1 is DFQATT, CDR2 SNEGSKA, per germline (reference sequence). The V end was cut by 5 bases, the J end by 4 bases, with 15 bases between. The CDR3 has 14 residues. Regarding the study as a whole: Tissue-blood divergence was below expectation in non-neoplastic patients, above in gliomas. Only very few CDR3 sequences appeared in both tissue and blood.

About this clonotype itself: Its antigen is not identified.

The chain has TRBV20-1 and TRBJ1-5; TRBD1 might be the D (5 bases). The sequencing input was glioma tissue, nonneoplastic brain tissue, or PBMCs (not recorded which). The source of this sequence is a human donor with low-grade glioma or glioblastoma, undergoing nonglioma brain surgery, or in good health (not recorded which). Here the CDR3 DNA reads TGCAGTGCTGCCTCGGGACTTTTAAATCAGCCCCAGCATTTT. Residues: CSAASGLLNQPQHF.